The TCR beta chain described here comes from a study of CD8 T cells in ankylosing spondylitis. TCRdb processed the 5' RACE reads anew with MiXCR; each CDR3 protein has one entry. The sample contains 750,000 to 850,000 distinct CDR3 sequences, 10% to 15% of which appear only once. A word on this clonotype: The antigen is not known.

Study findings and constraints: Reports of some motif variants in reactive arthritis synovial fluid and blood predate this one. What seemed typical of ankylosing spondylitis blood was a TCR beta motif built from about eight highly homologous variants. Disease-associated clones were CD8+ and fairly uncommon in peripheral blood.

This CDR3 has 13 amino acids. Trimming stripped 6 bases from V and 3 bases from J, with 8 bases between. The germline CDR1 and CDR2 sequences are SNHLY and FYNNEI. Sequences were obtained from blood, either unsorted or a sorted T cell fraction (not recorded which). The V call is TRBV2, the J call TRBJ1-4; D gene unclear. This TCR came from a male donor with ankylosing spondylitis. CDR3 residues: CASRPLPNEKLFF. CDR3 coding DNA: TGTGCCAGCAGACCATTACCTAATGAAAAACTGTTTTTT.